This T cell receptor beta chain was captured by sequencing in a study of T cells in Graves' hyperthyroidism and ophthalmopathy. TCR beta CDR3 regions were amplified from RNA transcripts. HTBI primers were employed in a first-round RT-PCR of the TCR CDR3. TCRdb used MiXCR to reprocess the multiplex PCR reads, holding one entry per CDR3 protein. The data contain about 210,000 distinct CDR3 sequences, 17% of them singletons. Trimming cost V 6 bases and J 0 bases, with 12 bases left between them. Germline CDR1 reads MNHEY; CDR2 reads SMNVEV (reference sequence). The CDR3 runs to 16 residues. The chain has TRBV27 and TRBJ2-6, with D unclear. This TCR was recovered from a man aged 45-65 years with Graves' hyperthyroidism. The sample was blood. The CDR3 spells CASRLLPFSGANVLTF. The CDR3 nucleotides are TGTGCCAGCAGACTCCTTCCGTTCTCTGGGGCCAACGTCCTGACTTTC.